The following is a T cell receptor delta chain sequence with its context. The target of this receptor is not known. No base qualities exist here, and no much larger clone lies one base off it. This sample is drawn from a study of gammadelta T cells in human blood (TCRdb year 2020). General findings and caveats noted by the study authors: The study reported that microbial exposure appeared to drive polyclonal expansion of innate gamma-delta T cells immediately after birth.

The protocol used for the library was RT-PCR. The sequencer listed for this sample is Illumina MiSeq. TCRdb recomputed clones from the public reads with CATT; identical DNA rows were then combined. For this sample there are around 1,800 delta-chain clones; about 7% appear just once. The biggest ten clones account for 7% to 9% of the sample. Looking up the germline V gene yields CDR1 TSWWSYY and CDR2 QGS. Here V drops 3 bases and J drops 0 bases, and the junction holds 19 bases not matched to any gene. From the cysteine through the phenylalanine, the CDR3 covers 22 amino acids. Of all the DNA, just the CDR3 is kept, 66 bases in frame from base 1.

This receptor was taken from a human fetus. Rearrangement joined TRDV1 to TRDJ1, with 13 bases aligning to TRDD3. Sequencing used non-Vgamma9Vdelta2 gamma-delta T cells from fetal blood. For the CDR3, the sequence is CALGERPSLLGDTLFHTDKLIF. In nucleotides, the sequence is TGTGCTCTTGGGGAGCGGCCTTCTTTACTGGGGGATACGCTCTTCCACACCGATAAACTCATCTTT.